This TCR beta chain was recorded in a study of control samples from healthy donors and cancer patients. CDR3 length: 15 amino acids. Sequenced by immunoSEQ multiplex PCR; TCRdb stores in-frame clones only, minus some. The sample lists approximately 150,000 clones; 91% were seen once. This chain connects TRBV21-1 to TRBJ1-2. TRBV21-1 is a listed pseudogene. This clonotype was sampled from a woman between 35 and 50 years old in good health. Sequences were obtained from blood. The CDR3: CASSITHRSGDGYTF. The CDR3 DNA reads TGTGCCAGCAGCATTACCCACCGTTCGGGGGATGGCTACACCTTC.